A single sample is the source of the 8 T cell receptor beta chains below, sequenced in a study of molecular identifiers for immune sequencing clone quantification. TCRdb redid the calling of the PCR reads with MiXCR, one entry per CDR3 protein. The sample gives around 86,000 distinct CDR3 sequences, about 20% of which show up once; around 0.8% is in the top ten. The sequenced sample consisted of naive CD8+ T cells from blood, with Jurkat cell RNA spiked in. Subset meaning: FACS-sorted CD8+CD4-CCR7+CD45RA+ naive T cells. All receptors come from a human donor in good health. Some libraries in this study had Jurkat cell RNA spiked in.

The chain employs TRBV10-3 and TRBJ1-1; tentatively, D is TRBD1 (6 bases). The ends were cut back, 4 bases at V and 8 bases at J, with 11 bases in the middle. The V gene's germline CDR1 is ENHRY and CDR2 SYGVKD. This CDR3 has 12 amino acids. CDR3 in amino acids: CAISGGGVEAFF. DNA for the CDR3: TGTGCCATCAGTGGAGGGGGGGTAGAAGCTTTCTTT.

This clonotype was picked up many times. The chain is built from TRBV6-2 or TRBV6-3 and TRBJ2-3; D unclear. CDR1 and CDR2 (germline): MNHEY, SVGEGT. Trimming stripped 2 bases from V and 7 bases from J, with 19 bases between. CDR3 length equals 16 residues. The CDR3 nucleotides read TGTGCCAGCAGTTACACCCCCGAACGAACCTCGTATACGCAGTATTTT. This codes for CASSYTPERTSYTQYF.

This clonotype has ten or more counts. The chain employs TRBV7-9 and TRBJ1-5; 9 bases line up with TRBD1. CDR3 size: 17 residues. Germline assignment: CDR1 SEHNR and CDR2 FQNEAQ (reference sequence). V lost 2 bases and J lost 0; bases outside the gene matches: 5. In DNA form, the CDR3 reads TGTGCCAGCAGCTTAACAGGGGGCGAGGGTAGCAATCAGCCCCAGCATTTT. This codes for CASSLTGGEGSNQPQHF.

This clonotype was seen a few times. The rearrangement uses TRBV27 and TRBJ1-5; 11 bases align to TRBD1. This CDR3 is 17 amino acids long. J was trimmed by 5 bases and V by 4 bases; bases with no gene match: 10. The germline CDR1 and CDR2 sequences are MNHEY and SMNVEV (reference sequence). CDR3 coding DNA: TGTGCCAGCAGTTCCGCCGGGACAGGGGGGTACGATCAGCCCCAGCATTTT. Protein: CASSSAGTGGYDQPQHF.

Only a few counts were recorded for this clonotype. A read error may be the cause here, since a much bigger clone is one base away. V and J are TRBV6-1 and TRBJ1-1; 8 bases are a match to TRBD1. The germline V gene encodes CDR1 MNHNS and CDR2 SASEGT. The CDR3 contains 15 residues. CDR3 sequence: CASSEWTGLNSEAFF. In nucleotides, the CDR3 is TGTGCCAGCAGTGAGTGGACAGGGCTGAACTCTGAAGCTTTCTTT.

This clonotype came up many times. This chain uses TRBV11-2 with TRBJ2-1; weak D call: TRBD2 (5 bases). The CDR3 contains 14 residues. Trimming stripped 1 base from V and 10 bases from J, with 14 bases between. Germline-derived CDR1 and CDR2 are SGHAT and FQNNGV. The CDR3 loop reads CASSLVPGVQEQFF. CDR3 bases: TGTGCCAGCAGCTTAGTCCCCGGGGTACAAGAGCAGTTCTTC.

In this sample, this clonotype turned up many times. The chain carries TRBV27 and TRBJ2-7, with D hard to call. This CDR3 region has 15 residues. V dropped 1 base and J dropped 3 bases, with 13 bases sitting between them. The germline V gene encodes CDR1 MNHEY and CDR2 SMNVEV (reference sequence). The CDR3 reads CASSLFGSPGYEQYF. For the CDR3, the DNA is TGTGCCAGCAGTTTATTTGGTAGCCCAGGCTACGAGCAGTACTTC.

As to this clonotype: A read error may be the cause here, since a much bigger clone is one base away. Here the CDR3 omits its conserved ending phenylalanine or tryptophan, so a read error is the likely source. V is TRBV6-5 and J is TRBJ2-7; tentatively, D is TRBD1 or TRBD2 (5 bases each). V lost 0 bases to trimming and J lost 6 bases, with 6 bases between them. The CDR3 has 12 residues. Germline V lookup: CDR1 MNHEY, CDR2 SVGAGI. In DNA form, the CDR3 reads TGTGCCAGCAGTTACTCGAGGGGCGAGCAGTACCTC. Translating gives CASSYSRGEQYL.